The sequence of this T cell receptor beta chain was determined in a study of T cell responses to AZD1222 COVID-19 vaccine. Measured with immunoSEQ multiplex PCR; TCRdb has only the in-frame clones, and not every one. The table lists about 150,000 clones, around nine tenths of them singletons. V was trimmed by 2 bases and J by 3 bases, leaving 7 bases between them. This CDR3 is built from 13 residues. This TCR came from an adult in good health. The chain has TRBV12-3 or TRBV12-4 and TRBJ1-2, with D possibly matching TRBD1 (6 bases). The input for sequencing was peripheral blood, taken on day 0 of AZD1222 vaccination. The CDR3 is CASSLQGYYGYTF. DNA of the CDR3: TGTGCCAGCAGTTTACAGGGGTACTATGGCTACACCTTC.